Given below is one TCR beta chain in context. The record originates from a study of cytomegalovirus exposure and HLA in healthy donors. Use of 60 Vbeta and 13 Jbeta primers characterized the PCR. Repertoires were generated with immunoSEQ multiplex PCR, while TCRdb's copy carries only in-frame clones and drops some. The sample holds about 75,000 clones; 65% to 90% are singletons and the top ten take under 20%. This CDR3 region has 15 residues. CDR1 and CDR2 from the germline V gene are MNHEY and SVGAGI. The germline V and J ends were trimmed by 8 bases and 0 bases, with 11 bases remaining between them.

This TCR derives from a man between 65 and 79 years old in good health and CMV-seropositive. This chain connects TRBV6-5 to TRBJ1-6, with a possible D match to TRBD1 (6 bases). Source material: PBMCs. CDR3 nucleotide sequence: TGTGCCAGCCGCGCAGGGGACTCCTATAATTCACCCCTCCACTTT. Residues: CASRAGDSYNSPLHF.